The entry below describes one T cell receptor beta chain. This entry is derived from a study of blood T cell repertoires in COVID-19. TCRdb keeps only in-frame clones here, not all; method: immunoSEQ multiplex PCR. The data contain tens of thousands of clones, 84% of them singletons. The specimen sequenced was peripheral blood. The receptor's source is a man in his sixties or seventies with acute or convalescent COVID-19.

CDR3 nucleotide sequence: TGCGCCAGCAGCCAACAAACCGGGACACACTATGGCTACACCTTC. It yields the protein CASSQQTGTHYGYTF. The chain combines TRBV4-1 with TRBJ1-2, with D possibly being TRBD1 (6 bases). V lost 2 bases to trimming and J lost 3 bases, with 13 bases between them. The CDR3 length is 15 residues. Germline CDR1 reads MGHRA; CDR2 reads YSYEKL.